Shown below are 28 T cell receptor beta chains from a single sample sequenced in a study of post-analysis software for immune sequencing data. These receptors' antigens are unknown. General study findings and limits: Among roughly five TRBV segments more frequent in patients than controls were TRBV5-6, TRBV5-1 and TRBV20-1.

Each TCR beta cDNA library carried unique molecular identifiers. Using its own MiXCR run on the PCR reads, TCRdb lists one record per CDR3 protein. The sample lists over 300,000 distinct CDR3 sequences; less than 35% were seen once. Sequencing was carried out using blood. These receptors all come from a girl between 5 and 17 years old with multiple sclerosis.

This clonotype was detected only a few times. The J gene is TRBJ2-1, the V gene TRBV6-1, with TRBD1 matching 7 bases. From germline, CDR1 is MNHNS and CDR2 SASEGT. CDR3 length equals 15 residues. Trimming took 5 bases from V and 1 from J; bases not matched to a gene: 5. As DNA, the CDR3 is TGTGCCAGCAGTTCGACAGGGCCTTCCTACAATGAGCAGTTCTTC. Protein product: CASSSTGPSYNEQFF.

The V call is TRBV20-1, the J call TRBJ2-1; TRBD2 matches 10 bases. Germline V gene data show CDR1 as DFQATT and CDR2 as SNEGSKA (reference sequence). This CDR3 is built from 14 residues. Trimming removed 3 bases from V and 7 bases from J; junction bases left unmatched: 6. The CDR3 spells CSARDPGLANEQFF. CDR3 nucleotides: TGCAGTGCTAGGGACCCGGGACTAGCGAATGAGCAGTTCTTC.

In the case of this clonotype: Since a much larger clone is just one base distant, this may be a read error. The CDR3 sequence: CSAIHGDNIRYF. DNA of the CDR3: TGCAGTGCTATCCACGGGGATAACATTCGGTACTTC. The chain couples TRBV20-1 to TRBJ2-7; D may be TRBD2 (5 bases). Germline V gene lookup returns CDR1 DFQATT and CDR2 SNEGSKA (reference sequence). The ends were cut back, 4 bases at V and 12 bases at J, with 19 bases in the middle. The CDR3 consists of 12 residues.

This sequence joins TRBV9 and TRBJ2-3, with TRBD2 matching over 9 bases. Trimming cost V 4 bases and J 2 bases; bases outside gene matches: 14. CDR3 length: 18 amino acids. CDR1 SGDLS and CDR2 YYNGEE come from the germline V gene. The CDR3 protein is CASSPHAVGGGATDTQYF. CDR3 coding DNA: TGTGCCAGCAGCCCACACGCGGTCGGCGGGGGGGCCACAGATACGCAGTATTTT.

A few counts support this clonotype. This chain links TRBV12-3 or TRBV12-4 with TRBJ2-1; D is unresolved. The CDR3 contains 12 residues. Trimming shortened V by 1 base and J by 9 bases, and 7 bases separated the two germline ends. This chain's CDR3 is CASSLGGPEQFF. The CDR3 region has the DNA TGTGCCAGCAGTTTAGGAGGTCCTGAGCAGTTCTTC.

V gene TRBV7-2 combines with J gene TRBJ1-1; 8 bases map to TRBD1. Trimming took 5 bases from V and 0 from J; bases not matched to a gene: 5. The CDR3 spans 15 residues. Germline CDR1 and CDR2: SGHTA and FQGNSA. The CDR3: CASSRTGGLNTEAFF. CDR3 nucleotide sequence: TGTGCCAGCAGCCGCACAGGGGGATTGAACACTGAAGCTTTCTTT.

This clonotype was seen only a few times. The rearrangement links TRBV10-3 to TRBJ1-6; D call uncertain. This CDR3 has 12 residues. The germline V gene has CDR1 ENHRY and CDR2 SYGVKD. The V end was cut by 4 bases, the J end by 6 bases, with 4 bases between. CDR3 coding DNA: TGTGCCATCAGTGGGGGTAATTCACCCCTCCACTTT. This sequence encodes CAISGGNSPLHF.

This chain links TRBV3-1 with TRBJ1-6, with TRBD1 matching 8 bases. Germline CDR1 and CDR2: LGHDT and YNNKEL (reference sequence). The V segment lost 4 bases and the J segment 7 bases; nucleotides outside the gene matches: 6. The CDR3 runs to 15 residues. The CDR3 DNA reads TGTGCCAGCAGCCCCGGGCACAGGGGGAATTCACCCCTCCACTTT. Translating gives CASSPGHRGNSPLHF.

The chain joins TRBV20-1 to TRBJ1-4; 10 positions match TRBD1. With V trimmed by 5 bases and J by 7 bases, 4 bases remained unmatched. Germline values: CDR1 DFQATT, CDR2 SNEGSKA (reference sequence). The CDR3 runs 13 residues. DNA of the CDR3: TGCAGTGCTGTCCGGGACAGGGGTGAAAAACTGTTTTTT. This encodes CSAVRDRGEKLFF.

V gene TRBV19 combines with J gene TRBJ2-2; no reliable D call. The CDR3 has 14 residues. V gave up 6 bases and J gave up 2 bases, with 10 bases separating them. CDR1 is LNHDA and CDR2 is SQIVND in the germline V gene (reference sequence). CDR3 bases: TGTGCCAGTAGGGGCTGGGTAAACACCGGGGAGCTGTTTTTT. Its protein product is CASRGWVNTGELFF.

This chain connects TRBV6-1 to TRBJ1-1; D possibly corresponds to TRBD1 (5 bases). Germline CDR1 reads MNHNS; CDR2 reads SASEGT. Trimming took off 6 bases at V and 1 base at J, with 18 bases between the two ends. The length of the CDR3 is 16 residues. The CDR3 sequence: CASRRSTGPGNTEAFF. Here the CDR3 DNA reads TGTGCCAGCAGGAGGTCCACAGGCCCAGGGAACACTGAAGCTTTCTTT.

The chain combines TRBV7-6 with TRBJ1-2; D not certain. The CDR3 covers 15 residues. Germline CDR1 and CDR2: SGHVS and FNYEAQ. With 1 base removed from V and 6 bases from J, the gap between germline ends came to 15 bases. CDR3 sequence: CASSLEDESWDGYTF. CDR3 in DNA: TGTGCCAGCAGCTTAGAAGATGAGTCTTGGGATGGCTACACCTTC.

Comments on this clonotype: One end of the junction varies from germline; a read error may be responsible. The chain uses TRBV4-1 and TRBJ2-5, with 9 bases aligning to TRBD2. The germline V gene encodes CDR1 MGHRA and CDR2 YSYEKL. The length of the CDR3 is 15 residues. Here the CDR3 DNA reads TGCGTCAGCAGCCAATTAGGGACTAGCTACGAGACCCAGTACTTC. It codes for CVSSQLGTSYETQYF.

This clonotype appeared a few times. CDR3 coding DNA: TGTGCCAGCAGCGTAGCTTCTGGGGGGAGACCTTCAACTAATGAAAAACTGTTTTTT. Protein sequence: CASSVASGGRPSTNEKLFF. The chain links TRBV9 to TRBJ1-4; perhaps TRBD1 as D (5 bases). The CDR3 contains 19 residues. Trimming cost V 0 bases and J 0 bases, with 18 bases left between them. Per germline, CDR1 SGDLS and CDR2 YYNGEE. The full variable domain, with the rest looked up from reference TRBV9 and TRBJ1-4, is DSGVTQTPKHLITATGQRVTLRCSPRSGDLSVYWYQQSLDQGLQFLIQYYNGEERAKGNILERFSAQQFPDLHSELNLSSLELGDSALYFCASSVASGGRPSTNEKLFFGSGTQLSVL.

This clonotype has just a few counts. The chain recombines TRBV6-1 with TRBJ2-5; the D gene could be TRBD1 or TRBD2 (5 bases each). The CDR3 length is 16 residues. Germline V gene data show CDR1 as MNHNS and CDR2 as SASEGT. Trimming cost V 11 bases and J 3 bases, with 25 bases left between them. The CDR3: CARHLAGLGVKETQYF. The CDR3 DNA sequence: TGTGCCCGGCATTTGGCGGGCCTGGGGGTAAAAGAGACCCAGTACTTC.

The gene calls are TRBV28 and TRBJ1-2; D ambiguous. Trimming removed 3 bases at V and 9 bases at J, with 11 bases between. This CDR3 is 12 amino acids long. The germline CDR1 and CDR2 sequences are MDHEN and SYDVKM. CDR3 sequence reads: CASSFWTDSYTF. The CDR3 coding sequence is TGTGCCAGCAGTTTTTGGACGGATAGCTACACCTTC.

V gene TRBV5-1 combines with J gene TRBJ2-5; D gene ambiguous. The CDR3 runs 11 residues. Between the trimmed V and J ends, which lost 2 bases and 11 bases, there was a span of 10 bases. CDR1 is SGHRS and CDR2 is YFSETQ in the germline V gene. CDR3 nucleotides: TGCGCCAGCAGCTTTAACGGACCGCAGTACTTC. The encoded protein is CASSFNGPQYF. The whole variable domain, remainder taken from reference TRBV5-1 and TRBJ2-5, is KAGVTQTPRYLIKTRGQQVTLSCSPISGHRSVSWYQQTPGQGLQFLFEYFSETQRNKGNFPGRFSGRQFSNSRSEMNVSTLELGDSALYLCASSFNGPQYFGPGTRLLVL.

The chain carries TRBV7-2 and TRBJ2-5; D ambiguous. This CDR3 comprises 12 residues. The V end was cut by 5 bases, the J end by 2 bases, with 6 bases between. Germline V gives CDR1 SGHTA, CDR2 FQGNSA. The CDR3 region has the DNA TGTGCCAGCAGCCCAATACAAGAGACCCAGTACTTC. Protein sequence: CASSPIQETQYF.

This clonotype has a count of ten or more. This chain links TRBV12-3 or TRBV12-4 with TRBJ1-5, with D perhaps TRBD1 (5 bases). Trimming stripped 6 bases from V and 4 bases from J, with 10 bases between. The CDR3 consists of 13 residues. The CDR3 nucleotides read TGTGCCAGCAGCTCAGACAGTAATCAGCCCCAGCATTTT. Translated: CASSSDSNQPQHF.

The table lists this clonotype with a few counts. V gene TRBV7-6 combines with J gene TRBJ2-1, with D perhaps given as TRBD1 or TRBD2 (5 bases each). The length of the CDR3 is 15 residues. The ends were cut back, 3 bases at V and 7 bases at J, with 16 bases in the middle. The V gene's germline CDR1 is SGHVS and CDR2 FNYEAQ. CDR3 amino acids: CASSFGAGSLNEQFF. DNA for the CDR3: TGTGCCAGCAGCTTCGGGGCAGGAAGTTTGAATGAGCAGTTCTTC. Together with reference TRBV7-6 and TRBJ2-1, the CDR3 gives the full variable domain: GAGVSQSPRYKVTKRGQDVALRCDPISGHVSLYWYRQALGQGPEFLTYFNYEAQQDKSGLPNDRFSAERPEGSISTLTIQRTEQRDSAMYRCASSFGAGSLNEQFFGPGTRLTVL.

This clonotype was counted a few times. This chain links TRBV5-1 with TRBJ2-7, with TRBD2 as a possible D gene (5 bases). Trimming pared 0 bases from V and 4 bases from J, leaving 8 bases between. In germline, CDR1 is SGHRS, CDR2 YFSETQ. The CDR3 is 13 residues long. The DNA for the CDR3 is TGCGCCAGCAGCTTGGCCGAGGGTTACGAGCAGTACTTC. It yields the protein CASSLAEGYEQYF.

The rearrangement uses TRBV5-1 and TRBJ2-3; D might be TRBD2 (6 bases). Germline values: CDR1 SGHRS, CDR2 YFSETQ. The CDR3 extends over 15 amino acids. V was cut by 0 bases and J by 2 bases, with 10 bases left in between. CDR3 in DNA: TGCGCCAGCAGCTTGGCCCCACTAGCCACAGATACGCAGTATTTT. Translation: CASSLAPLATDTQYF.

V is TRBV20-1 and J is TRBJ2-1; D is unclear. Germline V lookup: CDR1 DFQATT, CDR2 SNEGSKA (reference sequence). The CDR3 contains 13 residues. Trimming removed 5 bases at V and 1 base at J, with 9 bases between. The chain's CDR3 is CSACRTSYNEQFF. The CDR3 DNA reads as TGCAGTGCTTGTAGAACGTCCTACAATGAGCAGTTCTTC.

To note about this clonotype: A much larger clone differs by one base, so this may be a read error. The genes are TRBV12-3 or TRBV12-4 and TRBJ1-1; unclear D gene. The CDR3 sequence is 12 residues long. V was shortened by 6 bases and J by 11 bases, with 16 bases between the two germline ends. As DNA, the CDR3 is TGTGCCAGCAGCCCCCCCGGGAGTCAGGCTTTCTTT. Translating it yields CASSPPGSQAFF.

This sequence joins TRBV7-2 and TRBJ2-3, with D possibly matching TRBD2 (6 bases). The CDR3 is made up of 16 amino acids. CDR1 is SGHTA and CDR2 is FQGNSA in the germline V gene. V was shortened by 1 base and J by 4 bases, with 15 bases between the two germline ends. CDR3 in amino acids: CASSLGFRGTPDTQYF. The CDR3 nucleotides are TGTGCCAGCAGCTTAGGATTCCGGGGGACCCCAGATACGCAGTATTTT.

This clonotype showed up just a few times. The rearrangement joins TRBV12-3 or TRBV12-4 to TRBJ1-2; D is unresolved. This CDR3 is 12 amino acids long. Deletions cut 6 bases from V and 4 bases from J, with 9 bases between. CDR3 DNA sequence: TGTGCCAGCAGCTTAAGTACCTATGGCTACACCTTC. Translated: CASSLSTYGYTF.

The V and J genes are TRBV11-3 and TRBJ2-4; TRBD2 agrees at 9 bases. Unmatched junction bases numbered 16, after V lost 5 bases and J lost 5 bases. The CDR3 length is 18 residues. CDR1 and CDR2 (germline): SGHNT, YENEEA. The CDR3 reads CASSRGGAGVGGENIQYF. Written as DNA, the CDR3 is TGTGCCAGCAGCCGCGGGGGGGCTGGCGTCGGGGGCGAAAACATTCAGTACTTC.

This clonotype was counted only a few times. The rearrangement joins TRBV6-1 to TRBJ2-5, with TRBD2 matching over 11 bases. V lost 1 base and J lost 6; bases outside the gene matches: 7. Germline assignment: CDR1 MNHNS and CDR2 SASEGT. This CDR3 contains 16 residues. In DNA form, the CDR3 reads TGTGCCAGCAGTGAAGGAATAGCGGGGGGGCAGAAGACCCAGTACTTC. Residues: CASSEGIAGGQKTQYF.